This T cell receptor (beta chain) derives from a study of prognosis after radiotherapy for stage I lung cancer. Study details: The study included under 15 patients with newly diagnosed primary stage I lung tumors and 4 to 6 with oligometastatic NSCLC after surgical resection of the primary tumor. Radiotherapy took the form of SBRT (3 to 5 fractions) with a biologically effective dose of at least 100 Gy. Among the patients, a few developed distant metastases after radiotherapy at a median of 7 months, and approximately 15 showed no significant progression.

Genomic DNA served as the source from which two-round multiplex PCR generated TCR beta CDR3 amplicons. Specific primers for each TRBV and TRBJ gene were what first-round PCR used. TCRdb processed the multiplex PCR reads anew with MiXCR; each CDR3 protein has one entry. The data contain 15,000 to 20,000 distinct CDR3 sequences, approximately 25% of them seen just once; the ten biggest clones take up under 25%. This clonotype was counted ten times or more. Germline V gene data show CDR1 as MDHEN and CDR2 as SYDVKM. V dropped 4 bases and J dropped 1; count of bases not matched to a gene: 7. CDR3 length: 16 residues.

This material consisted of PBMCs, taken before or after stereotactic body radiation therapy (not recorded which). The receptor was isolated from a donor over 45 with non-small cell lung cancer. The chain joins TRBV28 to TRBJ2-3; TRBD2 matches at 8 bases. The CDR3 reads CASSSLREVGTDTQYF. DNA of the CDR3: TGTGCCAGCAGTTCTCTGCGGGAGGTGGGCACAGATACGCAGTATTTT.